The clone carrying this TCR beta chain was recorded once. V gave up 0 bases and J gave up 2 bases; unmatched junction bases: 1. Germline values: CDR1 SGHNT, CDR2 YYREEE (reference sequence). The CDR3 loop spans 14 amino acids. The assay was immunoSEQ multiplex PCR, and TCRdb's table has in-frame clones only and misses some. This table holds some 69,000 clones, around nine tenths found once. This sample stems from a study of T cell changes during pregnancy in multiple sclerosis. This chain uses TRBV5-4 with TRBJ2-7, with 8 bases fitting TRBD1. The sequences come from peripheral blood, collected in the second trimester of pregnancy. This clonotype originated in a female donor in good health, enrolled as a control in a pregnancy study. In DNA, the CDR3 is TGTGCCAGCAGCTTGGAGGACAGGGCCTACGAGCAGTACTTC. It specifies CASSLEDRAYEQYF.